The 9 T cell receptor beta chains reported below all come from one sample, sequenced in a study of blood T cell repertoires in COVID-19. Measured with immunoSEQ multiplex PCR; TCRdb has only the in-frame clones, and not every one. Here the sample spans about 140,000 clones, roughly 90% being singletons. The sequencing sample was made of peripheral blood. Source of these receptors: a man aged 45-60 years with active or convalescent COVID-19.

The chain combines TRBV2 with TRBJ2-5, with D unclear. Trimming pared 5 bases from V and 2 bases from J, leaving 9 bases between. There are 13 residues in the CDR3. Germline V gene data show CDR1 as SNHLY and CDR2 as FYNNEI. For the CDR3, the DNA is TGTGCCAGCAGTCTTACAGTTCAAGAGACCCAGTACTTC. Translating it yields CASSLTVQETQYF. The entire variable domain, with the rest obtained from reference TRBV2 and TRBJ2-5, is as follows: EPEVTQTPSHQVTQMGQEVILRCVPISNHLYFYWYRQILGQKVEFLVSFYNNEISEKSEIFDDQFSVERPDGSNFTLKIRSTKLEDSAMYFCASSLTVQETQYFGPGTRLLVL.

The chain has TRBV10-3 and TRBJ2-7, with D possibly being TRBD2 (6 bases). The CDR3 has 16 amino acids. Germline V gene sequence: CDR1 ENHRY, CDR2 SYGVKD. Between the trimmed V and J ends, which lost 3 bases and 3 bases, there was a span of 18 bases. The CDR3 is CAISEEGREIDYEQYF. CDR3 coding DNA: TGTGCCATCAGTGAAGAAGGACGGGAGATCGACTACGAGCAGTACTTC.

The chain links TRBV18 to TRBJ1-4; TRBD1 matches at 10 bases. V gave up 4 bases and J gave up 3 bases; unmatched junction bases: 11. This CDR3 region has 18 residues. Germline CDR1 and CDR2: KGHSH and LQKENI. The CDR3 loop is CASSLYQGTGAPNEKLFF. DNA for the CDR3: TGTGCCAGCTCACTCTACCAGGGGACAGGGGCACCTAATGAAAAACTGTTTTTT.

The genes are TRBV3-1 (or the pseudogene TRBV3-2) and TRBJ2-1; 9 nucleotides align to TRBD2. The germline V gene has CDR1 LGHDT and CDR2 YNNKEL (reference sequence). The CDR3 consists of 18 residues. Germline trimming cut 1 base from V and 2 bases from J; bases unmatched to any gene: 9. CDR3 protein: CASSQATQTSGPYNEQFF. CDR3 nucleotide sequence: TGTGCCAGCAGCCAAGCGACACAGACTAGCGGACCCTACAATGAGCAGTTCTTC.

This sequence joins TRBV18 and TRBJ1-2; 7 bases map to TRBD1. This CDR3 comprises 13 residues. Germline V gene data show CDR1 as KGHSH and CDR2 as LQKENI. Trimming cost V 6 bases and J 7 bases; bases outside gene matches: 8. CDR3 bases: TGTGCCAGCTCCCAGACAGGGAATGGTGGCTACACCTTC. As protein: CASSQTGNGGYTF.

The gene calls are TRBV5-8 and TRBJ1-6; a weak D match, TRBD1 (5 bases). V was clipped by 1 base and J by 9 bases, with 14 bases between them. There are 15 residues in the CDR3. Germline lookup yields CDR1 SGHTS and CDR2 YDEGEE. The CDR3 nucleotides read TGTGCCAGCAGCTTGAGGGGCAGTGATGGTTCACCCCTCCACTTT. It specifies CASSLRGSDGSPLHF.

The chain joins TRBV5-1 to TRBJ2-7, with 9 positions matching TRBD2. CDR3 length equals 14 residues. The junction had 1 base not matched to a gene; V was cut back by 2 bases and J by 1 base. The germline V gene encodes CDR1 SGHRS and CDR2 YFSETQ. CDR3 DNA: TGCGCCAGCAGCTTTAGCGGGAGTTCCTACGAGCAGTACTTC. Translating it yields CASSFSGSSYEQYF.

The chain has TRBV24-1 and TRBJ1-3, with D possibly being TRBD1 (5 bases). V gave up 3 bases and J gave up 3 bases, with 14 bases separating them. This CDR3 contains 16 residues. Germline loops: CDR1 KGHDR, CDR2 SFDVKD. The CDR3 DNA reads as TGTGCCACCAGTGATCCGTCGCGGGGGGATGGAAACACCATATATTTT. Protein product: CATSDPSRGDGNTIYF.

The chain has TRBV4-3 and TRBJ1-2, with a tentative D call TRBD1 (5 bases). V was pared by 0 bases and J by 1 base, with 12 bases between. The CDR3 spans 16 residues. Germline lookup yields CDR1 LGHNA and CDR2 YSLEER. CDR3 in DNA: TGCGCCAGCAGCCAAGATACGTCGACAGTTAACTATGGCTACACCTTC. This gives the protein CASSQDTSTVNYGYTF.